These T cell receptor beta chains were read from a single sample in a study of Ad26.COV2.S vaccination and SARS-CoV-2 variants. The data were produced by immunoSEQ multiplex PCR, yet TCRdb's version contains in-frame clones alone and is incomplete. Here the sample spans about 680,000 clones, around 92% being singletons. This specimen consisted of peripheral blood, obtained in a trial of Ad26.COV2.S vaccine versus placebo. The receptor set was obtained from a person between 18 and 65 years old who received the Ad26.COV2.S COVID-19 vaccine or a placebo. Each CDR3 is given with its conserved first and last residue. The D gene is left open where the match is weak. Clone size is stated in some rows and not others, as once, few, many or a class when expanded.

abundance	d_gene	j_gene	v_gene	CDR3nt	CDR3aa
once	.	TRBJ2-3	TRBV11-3	TGTGCCAGCAGCTTACAGGGGAAGGGAGTAGATACGCAGTATTTT	CASSLQGKGVDTQYF
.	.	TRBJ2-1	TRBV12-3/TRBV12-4	TGTGCCAGCAGCCGAGGGTATGAGCAGTTCTTC	CASSRGYEQFF
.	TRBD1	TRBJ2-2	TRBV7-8	TGTGCCAGCAGCTTCCGGAGCCTGACAGGGCCCGGGGAGCTGTTTTTT	CASSFRSLTGPGELFF
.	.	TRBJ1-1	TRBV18	TGTGCCAGCTCACCAGGGGATGACACTGAAGCTTTCTTT	CASSPGDDTEAFF
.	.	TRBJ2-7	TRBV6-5	TGTGCCAGCATTACCCGATTCCTACCAACCTACGAGCAGTACTTC	CASITRFLPTYEQYF
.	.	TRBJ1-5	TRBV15	TGTGCCACCTCCCCGGGGGGTTTGAGCAATCAGCCCCAGCATTTT	CATSPGGLSNQPQHF
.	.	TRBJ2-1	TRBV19	TGTGCCAGTAGTGATTCCTACAATGAGCAGTTCTTC	CASSDSYNEQFF
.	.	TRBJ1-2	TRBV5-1	TGCGCCAGCAGCTTGGACCAAAGGACCGACGTCTATGGCTACACCTTC	CASSLDQRTDVYGYTF
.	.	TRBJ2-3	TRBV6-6	TGTGCCAGCCGCGCGGGGCCTAGCACAGATACGCAGTATTTT	CASRAGPSTDTQYF
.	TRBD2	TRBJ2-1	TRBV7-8	TGTGCCAGCAGCATCACTAGCGGGGGGTTCTCCTACAATGAGCAGTTCTTC	CASSITSGGFSYNEQFF
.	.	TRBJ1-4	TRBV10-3	TGTGCCATCAGTGGTAAAGGTGAAAAACTGTTTTTT	CAISGKGEKLFF
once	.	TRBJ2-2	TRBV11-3	TGTGCCAGCAGCCGTGAGTCCGGGGAGCTGTTTTTT	CASSRESGELFF
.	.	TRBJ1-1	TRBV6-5	TGTGCCAGCAGTAGCACACTGAACACTGAAGCTTTCTTT	CASSSTLNTEAFF
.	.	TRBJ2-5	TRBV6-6	TGTGCCAGCAGTTACCCCACAGGGATCGAGACCCAGTACTTC	CASSYPTGIETQYF
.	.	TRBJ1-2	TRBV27	TGTGCCAGCAGTTTGCAGGGTAGTGATGGCTACACCTTC	CASSLQGSDGYTF
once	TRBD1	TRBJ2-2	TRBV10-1	TGCGCCAGCAGTGAGTCAGAGGGACAGGGAGGAACCGGGGAGCTGTTTTTT	CASSESEGQGGTGELFF
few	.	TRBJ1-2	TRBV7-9	TGTGCCAGCGGAGGGAACGACTATGGCTACACCTTC	CASGGNDYGYTF
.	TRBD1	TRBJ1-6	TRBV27	TGTGCCAGCAGTCGGGACAGGGCAGGAGGATCACCCCTCCACTTT	CASSRDRAGGSPLHF
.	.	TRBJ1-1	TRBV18	TGTGCCAGCTCACCACAGACGAACACTGAAGCTTTCTTT	CASSPQTNTEAFF
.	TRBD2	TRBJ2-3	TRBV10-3	TGTGCCATCAGCCTGACTAGCGGGGAGGGGGATACGCAGTATTTT	CAISLTSGEGDTQYF
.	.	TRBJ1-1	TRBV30	TGTGCCTGGAGTTCAGGGGCGACCGAGAACACTGAAGCTTTCTTT	CAWSSGATENTEAFF
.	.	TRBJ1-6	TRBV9	TGTGCCAGCAGCGTAGAGGCTTATAATTCACCCCTCCACTTT	CASSVEAYNSPLHF
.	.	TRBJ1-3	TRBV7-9	TGTGCCAGCAGCGGCTCCAACACCATATATTTT	CASSGSNTIYF
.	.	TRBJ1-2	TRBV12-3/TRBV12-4	TGTGCCAGCAGTTTAGGTTTTGGCTACACCTTC	CASSLGFGYTF
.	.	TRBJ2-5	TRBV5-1	TGCGCCAGCAGCTTGGGGAGGGGGACCCAAGAGACCCAGTACTTC	CASSLGRGTQETQYF
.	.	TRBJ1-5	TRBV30	TGTGCCTGGAGTGTAGGGTGGAATCAGCCCCAGCATTTT	CAWSVGWNQPQHF
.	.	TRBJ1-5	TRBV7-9	TGTGCCAGCAGCACAATGGATCAGCCCCAGCATTTT	CASSTMDQPQHF
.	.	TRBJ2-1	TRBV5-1	TGCGCCAGCAGCTTCGAGCCGGTCCGTCTCAATGAGCAGTTCTTC	CASSFEPVRLNEQFF
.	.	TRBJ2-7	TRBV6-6	TGTGCCAGCAGCTCCTCAGGGGTCTACGAGCAGTACTTC	CASSSSGVYEQYF
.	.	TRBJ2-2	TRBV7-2	TGTGCCAGCAGCTTTAGGGGGAGGGATAGCACCGGGGAGCTGTTTTTT	CASSFRGRDSTGELFF
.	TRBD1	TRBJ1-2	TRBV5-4	TGTGCCAGCAGCCCGGACAGGGCAAACTATGGCTACACCTTC	CASSPDRANYGYTF
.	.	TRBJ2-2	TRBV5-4	TGTGCCAGCAGCTTGGACAGTCTGGGGCCGAACACCGGGGAGCTGTTTTTT	CASSLDSLGPNTGELFF
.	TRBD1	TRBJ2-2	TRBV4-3	TGCGCCAGCAGCCAAGGCAGGGGGCGCCCCGGGGAGCTGTTTTTT	CASSQGRGRPGELFF
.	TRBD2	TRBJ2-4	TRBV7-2	TGTGCCAGCAGCTCTGGACTAGTCGGAGACATTCAGTACTTC	CASSSGLVGDIQYF
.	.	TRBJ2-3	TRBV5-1	TGCGCCAGCAGATCTAGCACAGATACGCAGTATTTT	CASRSSTDTQYF
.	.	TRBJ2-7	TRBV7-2	TGTGCCAGCAGCCCTTTTCCGACAGGTTTCACGTACGAGCAGTACTTC	CASSPFPTGFTYEQYF
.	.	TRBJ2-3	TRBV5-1	TGCGCCAGCAGCTTGAGCACGGTCGACCCCGTCACAGATACGCAGTATTTT	CASSLSTVDPVTDTQYF
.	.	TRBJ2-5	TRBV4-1	TGCGCCAGCAGCCTACGGACAATCAGAGAGACCCAGTACTTC	CASSLRTIRETQYF
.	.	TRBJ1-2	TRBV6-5	TGTGCCAGCAGGAGACAGGTTAACTATGGCTACACCTTC	CASRRQVNYGYTF
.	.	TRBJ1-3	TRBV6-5	TGTGCCAGCAGTTACTCGATCGCCCAGTCTGGAAACACCATATATTTT	CASSYSIAQSGNTIYF
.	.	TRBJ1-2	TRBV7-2	TGTGCCAGCAGACCAGGGTCCGAGCTCTATGGCTACACCTTC	CASRPGSELYGYTF
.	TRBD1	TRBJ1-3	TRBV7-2	TGTGCCAGCAGCCAACGGGACAGATCTTTCTCTGGAAACACCATATATTTT	CASSQRDRSFSGNTIYF
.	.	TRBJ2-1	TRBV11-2	TGTGCCAGCAGCTTAGTGGTGGGGGCCGTAAATGAGCAGTTCTTC	CASSLVVGAVNEQFF
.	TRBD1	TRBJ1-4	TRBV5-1	TGCGCCAGCAGCCCAGGGGGGGATGATGAAAAACTGTTTTTT	CASSPGGDDEKLFF
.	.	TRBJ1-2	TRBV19	TGTGCCAGTAGTGGCGCACTTCGGGGGATGGACTATGGCTACACCTTC	CASSGALRGMDYGYTF